The 22 T cell receptor beta chains in this list originate from one sample, sequenced in a study of shared T cell receptors in the human thymus. Produced via immunoSEQ multiplex PCR; TCRdb's table is partial and in-frame only. The sample holds a few hundred thousand clones, 95% seen once. Sequencing was carried out using thymocytes. These receptor sequences come from a human donor.

The DNA for the CDR3 is TGCGCCAGCAGCTTGCGTGTGAACACCGGGGAGCTGTTTTTT. Its protein product is CASSLRVNTGELFF. This chain uses TRBV5-1 with TRBJ2-2, with no clear D. Germline values: CDR1 SGHRS, CDR2 YFSETQ. Trimming left V 1 base short and J 1 base short, with 5 bases between. This CDR3 spans 14 amino acids.

V gene TRBV28 combines with J gene TRBJ2-7; TRBD2 matches 12 bases. The CDR3 is 16 amino acids. The trim removed 5 bases at V and 3 bases at J, leaving 8 bases unmatched. The germline V gene encodes CDR1 MDHEN and CDR2 SYDVKM. The CDR3 DNA sequence: TGTGCCAGCAGTCTGCTTTGGGGACTAGCGGGCTACGAGCAGTACTTC. Translation gives CASSLLWGLAGYEQYF. The full variable domain, completed using reference TRBV28 and TRBJ2-7, is DVKVTQSSRYLVKRTGEKVFLECVQDMDHENMFWYRQDPGLGLRLIYFSYDVKMKEKGDIPEGYSVSREKKERFSLILESASTNQTSMYLCASSLLWGLAGYEQYFGPGTRLTVT.

The gene calls are TRBV7-2 and TRBJ2-1, with 14 bases that match TRBD2. The CDR3 is made up of 15 amino acids. Germline lookup yields CDR1 SGHTA and CDR2 FQGNSA. J lost 8 bases, V lost 2 bases, and 2 bases had no gene match. CDR3 sequence (DNA): TGTGCCAGCAGCTTACGACTAGCGGGAGGGGATGAGCAGTTCTTC. It specifies CASSLRLAGGDEQFF.

The chain combines TRBV19 with TRBJ2-5, with 10 positions matching TRBD1. Looked up from germline, CDR1 is LNHDA and CDR2 is SQIVND (reference sequence). The CDR3 length is 17 residues. With V trimmed by 11 bases and J by 0 bases, 15 bases remained unmatched. The CDR3 region is CAFLRDRGLNDQETQYF. CDR3 sequence (DNA): TGTGCCTTTCTCCGGGACAGGGGCCTTAATGACCAAGAGACCCAGTACTTC.

This clone was recorded only once. The chain employs TRBV19 and TRBJ1-2; no reliable D call. CDR1 is LNHDA and CDR2 is SQIVND in the germline V gene (reference sequence). Trimming removed 6 bases from V and 0 bases from J, with 20 bases in between. The CDR3 is 17 residues long. CDR3 protein: CASSSLVDTDSNYGYTF. The CDR3 coding sequence is TGTGCCAGTAGCTCCCTGGTTGACACCGATTCTAACTATGGCTACACCTTC.

The rearrangement uses TRBV11-2 and TRBJ1-1, with D possibly being TRBD1 (5 bases). Deletions cut 1 base from V and 4 bases from J, with 10 bases between. CDR3 size: 14 residues. Per the germline V gene, CDR1 is SGHAT and CDR2 is FQNNGV. The CDR3 DNA reads as TGTGCCAGCAGCTTAGTAGGGGAACCCACTGAAGCTTTCTTT. Translated: CASSLVGEPTEAFF.

The chain carries TRBV4-1 and TRBJ1-1; 8 bases agree with TRBD1. The V gene end was trimmed by 4 bases and the J gene end by 1 base; junction bases not matched to a gene: 8. Germline V CDR1 and CDR2: MGHRA, YSYEKL. The length of the CDR3 is 16 residues. CDR3 loop: CASSRRPGGANTEAFF. For the CDR3, the DNA is TGCGCCAGCAGCCGTCGACCAGGGGGCGCGAACACTGAAGCTTTCTTT.

This chain links TRBV28 with TRBJ1-1; D is unresolved. With 3 bases removed from V and 3 bases from J, the gap between germline ends came to 8 bases. The CDR3 extends over 13 amino acids. Germline CDR1 MDHEN, CDR2 SYDVKM. The CDR3 DNA is TGTGCCAGCAGTTTGAGGGTTTACACTGAAGCTTTCTTT. This codes for CASSLRVYTEAFF.

The chain carries TRBV18 and TRBJ2-5, with 8 positions matching TRBD2. The CDR3 consists of 15 residues. J lost 3 bases, V lost 3 bases, and 6 bases had no gene match. Germline V gene lookup returns CDR1 KGHSH and CDR2 LQKENI. CDR3 region: CASSPLGRVEETQYF. The CDR3, as DNA: TGTGCCAGCTCACCCCTCGGGAGGGTAGAAGAGACCCAGTACTTC.

The V call is TRBV25-1, the J call TRBJ1-4; maybe TRBD1 (5 bases). The CDR3 totals 17 residues. The V end was cut by 3 bases, the J end by 3 bases, with 17 bases between. Per germline, CDR1 MGHDK and CDR2 SYGVNS. The CDR3 spells CASSDRRVDRSNEKLFF. CDR3 DNA: TGTGCCAGCAGTGACCGCAGGGTGGATCGCTCTAATGAAAAACTGTTTTTT.

The chain carries TRBV5-6 and TRBJ2-7; possibly TRBD1 for D (6 bases). This CDR3 spans 17 amino acids. Trimming removed 4 bases from V and 0 bases from J, with 20 bases in between. CDR1 is SGHDT, CDR2 YYEEEE, per germline. This CDR3 reads CASSPIKTGTLSYEQYF. In DNA form, the CDR3 reads TGTGCCAGCAGCCCCATTAAAACCGGGACACTCTCCTACGAGCAGTACTTC.

This sequence joins TRBV27 and TRBJ1-1; tentative D call: TRBD1 (5 bases). CDR1 MNHEY and CDR2 SMNVEV come from the germline V gene (reference sequence). The CDR3 has 14 residues. Trimming took off 3 bases at V and 0 bases at J, with 8 bases between the two ends. DNA for the CDR3: TGTGCCAGCAGTTTGGAGGGGATGAACACTGAAGCTTTCTTT. Translated, it gives CASSLEGMNTEAFF.

The rearrangement joins TRBV7-3 to TRBJ1-1; the match to TRBD1 covers 8 bases. Trimming removed 5 bases from V and 5 bases from J; junction bases left unmatched: 22. CDR1 and CDR2 from the germline V gene are SGHTA and FQGTGA. This CDR3 region has 19 residues. This chain's CDR3 is CASSPKPQGGLRSGTEAFF. The CDR3 nucleotides are TGTGCCAGCAGCCCAAAGCCACAGGGGGGACTCCGATCAGGGACTGAAGCTTTCTTT. The full variable domain, rest sourced from reference TRBV7-3 and TRBJ1-1, is GAGVSQTPSNKVTEKGKYVELRCDPISGHTALYWYRQSLGQGPEFLIYFQGTGAADDSGLPNDRFFAVRPEGSVSTLKIQRTERGDSAVYLCASSPKPQGGLRSGTEAFFGQGTRLTVV.

CDR3 residues: CATSRGGTGGFTGELFF. CDR3 DNA sequence: TGTGCCACCAGCAGAGGTGGGACAGGGGGCTTCACCGGGGAGCTGTTTTTT. The chain couples TRBV15 to TRBJ2-2, with 12 positions matching TRBD1. The ends lost 1 base at V and 4 bases at J; junction bases unmatched: 4. Germline V gene sequence: CDR1 LNHNV, CDR2 YYDKDF (reference sequence). The CDR3 length is 17 residues.

This chain joins TRBV19 and TRBJ2-7; D may be TRBD2 (7 bases). CDR1 and CDR2 (germline): LNHDA, SQIVND (reference sequence). V gave up 2 bases and J gave up 6 bases, with 17 bases separating them. This CDR3 is built from 15 residues. The CDR3 sequence: CASSIIPGGGGEQYF. CDR3 coding DNA: TGTGCCAGTAGTATAATTCCGGGGGGCGGTGGCGAGCAGTACTTC.

This chain uses TRBV2 with TRBJ2-7; the match to TRBD2 covers 11 bases. This CDR3 contains 15 residues. V dropped 8 bases and J dropped 4; count of bases not matched to a gene: 10. The germline V gene has CDR1 SNHLY and CDR2 FYNNEI. CDR3 loop: CASFSPGTSGYEQYF. The DNA of the CDR3 is TGTGCCAGCTTTAGCCCCGGGACTAGCGGTTACGAGCAGTACTTC.

The rearrangement links TRBV27 to TRBJ2-7; TRBD1 matches at 8 bases. Germline-derived CDR1 and CDR2 are MNHEY and SMNVEV (reference sequence). The CDR3 consists of 14 residues. With 5 bases clipped from V and 0 bases from J, the junction kept 3 bases outside the gene matches. CDR3 sequence (DNA): TGTGCCAGCAGTCAGACAGGGGCCTCCTACGAGCAGTACTTC. This sequence encodes CASSQTGASYEQYF.

V is TRBV11-2 and J is TRBJ2-2; no clear D gene. From germline, CDR1 is SGHAT and CDR2 FQNNGV. The V and J ends lost 5 bases and 1 base respectively, with 8 bases between them. The CDR3 has 14 amino acids. CDR3 amino acids: CASSQFQNTGELFF. The CDR3, as DNA: TGTGCCAGCAGCCAATTTCAGAACACCGGGGAGCTGTTTTTT.

This clone was counted between two and nine times. This chain connects TRBV5-1 to TRBJ2-2; 7 positions match TRBD1. V lost 1 base, J lost 6 bases, and 15 bases stayed unmatched. The CDR3 totals 18 residues. The germline CDR1 and CDR2 sequences are SGHRS and YFSETQ. The CDR3 sequence is CASSLTGESPLNAGELFF. The CDR3 DNA is TGCGCCAGCAGCTTGACAGGGGAGTCCCCGCTTAACGCCGGGGAGCTGTTTTTT.

Regarding this clone: This CDR3 is also generated by other DNA sequences in the sample. The rearrangement links TRBV20-1 to TRBJ2-7; no clear D. CDR3 length: 10 amino acids. Germline V CDR1 and CDR2: DFQATT, SNEGSKA (reference sequence). The V gene lost 5 bases and the J gene lost 7 bases, with 9 bases spanning the gap. This chain's CDR3 is CSARAGEQYF. The CDR3 DNA follows: TGCAGTGCTCGAGCTGGGGAGCAGTACTTC.

This sequence joins TRBV5-5 and TRBJ2-7; TRBD1 aligns across 8 bases. Germline V lookup: CDR1 SGHKS, CDR2 YYEKEE (reference sequence). V was pared by 5 bases and J by 3 bases, with 16 bases of the junction left unmatched. The CDR3 is 17 amino acids. In DNA, the CDR3 is TGTGCCAGCAGAATAAACACCCGACAGGGGAATATCTACGAGCAGTACTTC. It specifies CASRINTRQGNIYEQYF.

The V call is TRBV28, the J call TRBJ2-5; no clear D gene. V gave up 8 bases and J gave up 3 bases, with 4 bases separating them. CDR3 length: 10 residues. Germline loops: CDR1 MDHEN, CDR2 SYDVKM. The CDR3 is CASFKETQYF. The DNA for the CDR3 is TGTGCCAGCTTTAAAGAGACCCAGTACTTC.